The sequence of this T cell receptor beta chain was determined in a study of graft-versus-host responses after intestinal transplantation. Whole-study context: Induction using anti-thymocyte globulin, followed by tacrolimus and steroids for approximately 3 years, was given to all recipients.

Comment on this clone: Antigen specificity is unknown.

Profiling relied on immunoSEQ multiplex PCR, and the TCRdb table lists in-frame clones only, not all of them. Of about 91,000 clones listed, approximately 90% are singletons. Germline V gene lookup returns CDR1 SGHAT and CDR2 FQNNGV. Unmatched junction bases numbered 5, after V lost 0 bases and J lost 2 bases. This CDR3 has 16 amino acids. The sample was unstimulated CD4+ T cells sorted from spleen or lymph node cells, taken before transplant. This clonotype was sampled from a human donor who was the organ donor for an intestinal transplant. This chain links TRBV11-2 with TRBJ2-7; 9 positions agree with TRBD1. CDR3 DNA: TGTGCCAGCAGCTTAGATGGGACAGGGTTCCCCTACGAGCAGTACTTC. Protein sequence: CASSLDGTGFPYEQYF. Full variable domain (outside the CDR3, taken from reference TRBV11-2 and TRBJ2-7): EAGVAQSPRYKIIEKRQSVAFWCNPISGHATLYWYQQILGQGPKLLIQFQNNGVVDDSQLPKDRFSAERLKGVDSTLKIQPAKLEDSAVYLCASSLDGTGFPYEQYFGPGTRLTVT.